The rows below give T cell receptor beta chains drawn from one sample of a study of tumor-infiltrating lymphocytes in oesophageal squamous cell carcinoma. One entry per CDR3 protein results from TCRdb running MiXCR on the PCR reads. The sample holds some 22,000 distinct CDR3 sequences, 35% to 40% seen once. Sequenced input: esophageal tumor tissue. Receptors were obtained from a male donor with esophageal squamous cell carcinoma. Each CDR3 is given with its conserved first and last residue. The order of the fields is D gene, CDR3 length, J gene, clone size, V gene, CDR3 protein, CDR3 DNA. D genes are given only for firm matches. A row's size may be missing; if present it is once, few, many or a size class.

TRBD1,13,TRBJ2-7,.,TRBV7-2,CASSLSDRAEQYF,TGTGCCAGCAGTCTCAGCGACAGGGCCGAGCAGTACTTC
TRBD2,15,TRBJ2-7,.,TRBV7-2,CASSLELAGVYEQYF,TGTGCCAGCAGCTTAGAACTAGCGGGAGTCTACGAGCAGTACTTC
.,14,TRBJ2-3,many,TRBV7-3,CASSPDSSTDTQYF,TGTGCCAGCAGCCCCGACAGTTCCACAGATACGCAGTATTTT
.,14,TRBJ2-1,.,TRBV7-3,CASSPGLEGIEQFF,TGTGCCAGCAGCCCCGGACTGGAGGGCATTGAGCAGTTCTTC
TRBD1,12,TRBJ1-2,.,TRBV30,CAFLTGSGGYTF,TGTGCCTTCCTGACAGGGTCAGGTGGCTACACCTTC
TRBD1,16,TRBJ2-7,medium-sized,TRBV6-1,CASSDYWTGTSYEQYF,TGTGCCAGCAGTGATTATTGGACAGGGACGTCCTACGAGCAGTACTTC
TRBD2,14,TRBJ2-7,many,TRBV7-9,CASSLGTSGFEQYF,TGTGCCAGCAGCTTGGGGACTAGCGGTTTTGAGCAGTACTTC
.,14,TRBJ2-1,medium-sized,TRBV12-3/TRBV12-4,CASSRAASYNEQFF,TGTGCCAGCAGCCGTGCCGCTTCATACAATGAGCAGTTCTTC
TRBD1,17,TRBJ2-5,.,TRBV4-1,CASSQGIRDRGRETQYF,TGCGCCAGCAGCCAAGGTATTAGGGACAGGGGGCGAGAGACCCAGTACTTC
.,15,TRBJ2-4,many,TRBV27,CASRPGTSSINIQYF,TGTGCCAGCAGGCCCGGGACCTCATCGATAAACATTCAGTACTTC
.,16,TRBJ2-1,once,TRBV7-3,CASSRSGGTAYNEQFF,TGTGCCAGCAGCCGGAGCGGTGGGACCGCCTACAATGAGCAGTTCTTC
.,15,TRBJ2-3,few,TRBV12-5,CASGSGGYSTDTQYF,TGTGCTAGTGGTTCCGGTGGATATAGCACAGATACGCAGTATTTT
TRBD2,17,TRBJ2-3,few,TRBV6-1,CASSEKLGGEGTDTQYF,TGTGCCAGCAGTGAAAAACTTGGGGGGGAGGGGACAGATACGCAGTATTTT
TRBD1,17,TRBJ1-2,.,TRBV19,CASSPKGQGRANYGYTF,TGTGCCAGTAGTCCCAAGGGACAGGGACGGGCTAACTATGGCTACACCTTC
TRBD2,14,TRBJ2-7,many,TRBV27,CASSFSETSVEQYF,TGTGCCAGCAGTTTTTCCGAGACTAGCGTCGAGCAGTACTTC
.,14,TRBJ2-6,.,TRBV25-1,CASTNRAGANVLTF,TGTGCCAGCACGAACAGGGCTGGGGCCAACGTCCTGACTTTC
.,16,TRBJ2-1,medium-sized,TRBV7-9,CASSLGIALGYNEQFF,TGTGCCAGCAGCTTAGGTATCGCGTTGGGCTACAATGAGCAGTTCTTC
.,14,TRBJ2-7,.,TRBV6-1,CASSEGPNAYEQYF,TGTGCCAGCAGTGAGGGACCTAACGCCTACGAGCAGTACTTC
TRBD1,15,TRBJ1-1,many,TRBV27,CASVPGTAMNTEAFF,TGTGCCAGCGTACCGGGGACAGCCATGAACACTGAAGCTTTCTTT
.,16,TRBJ2-7,.,TRBV6-8,CASSVTGAGAGYEQYF,TGTGCCAGCAGTGTTACAGGGGCGGGAGCGGGCTACGAGCAGTACTTC
TRBD2,15,TRBJ2-1,few,TRBV19,CASRHSGSSYNEQFF,TGTGCCAGTAGACACAGCGGGAGCTCCTACAATGAGCAGTTCTTC
.,16,TRBJ2-4,medium-sized,TRBV7-9,CASSLGDLGDKNIQYF,TGTGCCAGCAGCTTAGGAGATCTGGGGGACAAAAACATTCAGTACTTC
TRBD1,14,TRBJ2-7,medium-sized,TRBV7-2,CASSYGQGFYEQYF,TGTGCCAGCAGCTACGGACAGGGTTTCTACGAGCAGTACTTC
TRBD2,16,TRBJ2-1,.,TRBV6-6,CASSVKLAGDYNEQFF,TGTGCCAGCAGCGTCAAACTAGCGGGAGACTACAATGAGCAGTTCTTC
TRBD1,14,TRBJ2-7,few,TRBV7-3,CASSRDRGSYEQYF,TGTGCCAGCAGCCGGGACAGGGGGAGCTACGAGCAGTACTTC